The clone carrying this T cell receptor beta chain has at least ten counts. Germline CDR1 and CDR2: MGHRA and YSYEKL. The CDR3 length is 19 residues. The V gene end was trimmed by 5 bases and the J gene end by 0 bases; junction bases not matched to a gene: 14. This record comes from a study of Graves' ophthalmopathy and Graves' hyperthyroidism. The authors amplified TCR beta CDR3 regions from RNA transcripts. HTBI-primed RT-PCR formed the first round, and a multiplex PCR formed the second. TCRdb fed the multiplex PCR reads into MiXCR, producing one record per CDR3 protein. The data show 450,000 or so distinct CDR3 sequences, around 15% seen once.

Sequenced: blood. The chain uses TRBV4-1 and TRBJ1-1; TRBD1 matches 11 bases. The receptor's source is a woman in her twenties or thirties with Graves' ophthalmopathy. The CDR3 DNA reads TGCGCCAGCAGCGTTTTGATCCCGGGACAGGGGGTATTGAACACTGAAGCTTTCTTT. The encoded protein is CASSVLIPGQGVLNTEAFF.